Below are 3 T cell receptor beta chains sequenced from a single sample in a study of blood T cell repertoires in COVID-19. The data were produced by immunoSEQ multiplex PCR, yet TCRdb's version contains in-frame clones alone and is incomplete. The sample has 100,000 or so clones, approximately 92% seen once. The sequenced sample was peripheral blood. These receptors all stem from a woman aged 60-75 years with active COVID-19.

CDR3 amino acids: CASSFADLGNSPLHF. The CDR3 DNA follows: TGTGCCAGCAGTTTCGCCGACCTCGGGAATTCACCCCTCCACTTT. The V call is TRBV6-5, the J call TRBJ1-6; D is uncertain. This CDR3 region has 15 residues. The germline V gene encodes CDR1 MNHEY and CDR2 SVGAGI. V was trimmed by 4 bases and J by 7 bases, leaving 14 bases between them.

This clone is a singleton in its sample. This sequence joins TRBV5-1 and TRBJ1-3; 8 bases line up with TRBD1. The CDR3 has 14 residues. With V trimmed by 7 bases and J by 0 bases, 3 bases remained unmatched. Germline V CDR1 and CDR2: SGHRS, YFSETQ. The CDR3 bases are TGCGCCAGCGGAACAGGGGGCTCTGGAAACACCATATATTTT. Protein: CASGTGGSGNTIYF.

This chain links TRBV28 with TRBJ2-1, with TRBD2 as a possible D gene (5 bases). CDR3 size: 13 residues. Germline V gene lookup returns CDR1 MDHEN and CDR2 SYDVKM. The V end lost 2 bases, the J end lost 4 bases, and 6 bases lay between the germline ends. CDR3 sequence: CASSLRGYNEQFF. In nucleotides, the CDR3 is TGTGCCAGCAGTTTACGGGGATACAATGAGCAGTTCTTC. Full variable domain (rest looked up from reference TRBV28 and TRBJ2-1): DVKVTQSSRYLVKRTGEKVFLECVQDMDHENMFWYRQDPGLGLRLIYFSYDVKMKEKGDIPEGYSVSREKKERFSLILESASTNQTSMYLCASSLRGYNEQFFGPGTRLTVL.